Listed here are 25 T cell receptor beta chains from one sample, sequenced in a study of T cell responses to AZD1222 COVID-19 vaccine. The table came from immunoSEQ multiplex PCR; TCRdb's copy has only in-frame clones and leaves some out. The table includes roughly 120,000 clones, more than 70% detected once. The source was peripheral blood, collected 28 days after the second AZD1222 dose. All receptors come from an adult who received the AZD1222 COVID-19 vaccine.

The V call is TRBV3-1 (or the pseudogene TRBV3-2), the J call TRBJ1-5; possibly TRBD1 for D (5 bases). Per germline, CDR1 LGHDT and CDR2 YNNKEL (reference sequence). V was cut by 6 bases and J by 3 bases, with 12 bases left in between. The CDR3 totals 14 residues. Here the CDR3 DNA reads TGTGCCAGCAGTCGAGACAGCGCCAATCAGCCCCAGCATTTT. Amino acid sequence: CASSRDSANQPQHF.

CDR3 coding DNA: TGTGCCAGCAGCTCCCCGGGACAGGGTCCCCTCTACGAGCAGTACTTC. Protein product: CASSSPGQGPLYEQYF. The rearrangement uses TRBV7-9 and TRBJ2-7; TRBD1 matches 9 bases. The CDR3 runs to 16 residues. Germline V CDR1 and CDR2: SEHNR, FQNEAQ (reference sequence). Trimming removed 4 bases from V and 3 bases from J; junction bases left unmatched: 10.

This chain joins TRBV7-6 and TRBJ1-2, with 8 bases identical to TRBD1. Trimming removed 5 bases from V and 0 bases from J; junction bases left unmatched: 5. The CDR3 is 15 amino acids. CDR1 and CDR2 (germline): SGHVS, FNYEAQ. The CDR3 bases are TGTGCCAGCAGCCAGGGACAGGCAGCTAACTATGGCTACACCTTC. It translates to CASSQGQAANYGYTF.

The chain joins TRBV9 to TRBJ1-2; D unresolved. V was shortened by 4 bases and J by 4 bases, with 17 bases between the two germline ends. Germline lookup yields CDR1 SGDLS and CDR2 YYNGEE. The CDR3 consists of 15 residues. DNA for the CDR3: TGTGCCAGCAGCTTTAGGGAGAGGCCCTCCTATGGCTACACCTTC. Translated, it gives CASSFRERPSYGYTF. Looking up the rest from reference TRBV9 and TRBJ1-2 gives the full variable domain: DSGVTQTPKHLITATGQRVTLRCSPRSGDLSVYWYQQSLDQGLQFLIQYYNGEERAKGNILERFSAQQFPDLHSELNLSSLELGDSALYFCASSFRERPSYGYTFGSGTRLTVV.

The V gene is TRBV4-3, the J gene TRBJ2-1, with D possibly TRBD2 on 6 matching bases. V lost 2 bases and J 10 bases, leaving 15 bases between the germline ends. Germline lookup yields CDR1 LGHNA and CDR2 YSLEER. This CDR3 has 14 amino acids. The CDR3 loop reads CASSQTLAVSEQFF. The CDR3 region has the DNA TGCGCCAGCAGCCAAACCTTAGCGGTCAGCGAGCAGTTCTTC.

The rearrangement uses TRBV5-6 and TRBJ2-7; D unresolved. The V end lost 0 bases, the J end lost 5 bases, and 3 bases lay between the germline ends. CDR3 length: 11 amino acids. The germline gives CDR1 SGHDT, CDR2 YYEEEE. The CDR3 spells CASSLVNEQYF. CDR3 DNA: TGTGCCAGCAGCTTGGTAAACGAGCAGTACTTC.

In this sample, this clone turned up once. V gene TRBV11-2 combines with J gene TRBJ1-6; D is undetermined. The V and J ends lost 1 base and 6 bases respectively, with 10 bases between them. This CDR3 contains 15 residues. The V gene's germline CDR1 is SGHAT and CDR2 FQNNGV. The CDR3 spells CASSLVPGSNSPLHF. The CDR3 DNA reads TGTGCCAGCAGCTTAGTTCCGGGTTCTAATTCACCCCTCCACTTT.

The rearrangement joins TRBV3-1 (or the pseudogene TRBV3-2) to TRBJ1-5; tentatively, D is TRBD1 (5 bases). CDR1 is LGHDT and CDR2 is YNNKEL in the germline V gene (reference sequence). V dropped 0 bases and J dropped 4 bases, with 13 bases sitting between them. CDR3 length: 16 amino acids. DNA of the CDR3: TGTGCCAGCAGCCAAGATGCGGGTGGGGGGAATCAGCCCCAGCATTTT. Its translation: CASSQDAGGGNQPQHF.

The chain carries TRBV2 and TRBJ1-2, with 10 bases identical to TRBD1. The trim removed 5 bases at V and 6 bases at J, leaving 6 bases unmatched. Germline V CDR1 and CDR2: SNHLY, FYNNEI. The CDR3 consists of 14 residues. The CDR3 spells CASSYMTGGNGYTF. The CDR3, as DNA: TGTGCCAGCAGTTATATGACAGGGGGCAATGGCTACACCTTC.

The chain uses TRBV7-9 and TRBJ1-5; TRBD1 aligns across 10 bases. Unmatched junction bases numbered 10, after V lost 5 bases and J lost 3 bases. The CDR3 is made up of 17 amino acids. CDR1 and CDR2 (germline): SEHNR, FQNEAQ (reference sequence). This CDR3 is CASSPGTGASSNQPQHF. The CDR3 bases are TGTGCCAGCAGCCCCGGGACAGGGGCTAGTTCCAATCAGCCCCAGCATTTT.

The rearrangement links TRBV19 to TRBJ1-2; D remains ambiguous. V dropped 3 bases and J dropped 5 bases, with 10 bases sitting between them. There are 13 residues in the CDR3. Germline V gene sequence: CDR1 LNHDA, CDR2 SQIVND (reference sequence). Here the CDR3 reads CASSIEGSYGYTF. The CDR3 DNA sequence: TGTGCCAGTAGTATTGAGGGCTCGTATGGCTACACCTTC.

This chain connects TRBV28 to TRBJ2-7; D is undetermined. The germline CDR1 and CDR2 sequences are MDHEN and SYDVKM. The V end lost 1 base, the J end lost 2 bases, and 6 bases lay between the germline ends. The CDR3 sequence is 13 residues long. As DNA, the CDR3 is TGTGCCAGCAGTTTATCAGCGCCCTACGAGCAGTACTTC. Translation gives CASSLSAPYEQYF.

The rearrangement links TRBV11-3 to TRBJ2-3; D remains ambiguous. The CDR3 extends over 13 amino acids. Germline V lookup: CDR1 SGHNT, CDR2 YENEEA. Trimming removed 5 bases from V and 2 bases from J, with 8 bases in between. The CDR3 is CASSPQPTDTQYF. CDR3 DNA sequence: TGTGCCAGCAGCCCGCAGCCCACAGATACGCAGTATTTT.

The chain combines TRBV20-1 with TRBJ1-2; D perhaps matches TRBD1 (6 bases). V was trimmed by 4 bases and J by 3 bases, leaving 6 bases between them. The germline V gene has CDR1 DFQATT and CDR2 SNEGSKA (reference sequence). The length of the CDR3 is 11 residues. CDR3 coding DNA: TGCAGTGCTACAGGGGACTATGGCTACACCTTC. It translates to CSATGDYGYTF.

The chain recombines TRBV30 with TRBJ2-1; D gene unclear. Trimming shortened V by 0 bases and J by 2 bases, and 5 bases separated the two germline ends. Germline V CDR1 and CDR2: GTSNPN, SVGIG (reference sequence). The CDR3 spans 13 residues. The CDR3 region is CAWSVGPYNEQFF. DNA for the CDR3: TGTGCCTGGAGTGTTGGTCCCTACAATGAGCAGTTCTTC.

The V gene is TRBV2, the J gene TRBJ1-5, with D possibly matching TRBD1 (6 bases). Germline V gene data show CDR1 as SNHLY and CDR2 as FYNNEI. The CDR3 is 17 amino acids. V lost 2 bases, J lost 3 bases, and 17 bases lay in between. CDR3 sequence reads: CASSEWVGGLVNQPQHF. DNA for the CDR3: TGTGCCAGCAGTGAATGGGTAGGGGGGCTAGTCAATCAGCCCCAGCATTTT.

The chain combines TRBV5-4 with TRBJ2-2; TRBD2 matches at 10 bases. Germline V lookup: CDR1 SGHNT, CDR2 YYREEE (reference sequence). This CDR3 spans 18 amino acids. J lost 3 bases, V lost 0 bases, and 8 bases had no gene match. CDR3 sequence reads: CASSLGERGGRYTGELFF. The CDR3, as DNA: TGTGCCAGCAGCTTGGGGGAGCGGGGGGGCCGGTACACCGGGGAGCTGTTTTTT.

DNA for the CDR3: TGTGCCAGCAGCCCCCGAGGAGCGGGGGGGCAAGAGACCCAGTACTTC. Translated, it gives CASSPRGAGGQETQYF. The chain links TRBV9 to TRBJ2-5; 10 nucleotides align to TRBD2. V lost 4 bases and J lost 2; bases outside the gene matches: 8. Germline V lookup: CDR1 SGDLS, CDR2 YYNGEE. This CDR3 region has 16 residues.

CDR3 sequence reads: CASTRGQDSGNTIYF. The CDR3 DNA follows: TGTGCCAGCACCCGAGGACAGGACTCTGGAAACACCATATATTTT. The chain recombines TRBV5-6 with TRBJ1-3, with 7 bases fitting TRBD1. Germline CDR1 is SGHDT and CDR2 is YYEEEE. CDR3 size: 15 residues. Losses at the gene ends were 6 bases for V and 0 bases for J; bases not matched to a gene: 6. Combining the CDR3 with reference TRBV5-6 and TRBJ1-3 gives the whole variable domain DAGVTQSPTHLIKTRGQQVTLRCSPKSGHDTVSWYQQALGQGPQFIFQYYEEEERQRGNFPDRFSGHQFPNYSSELNVNALLLGDSALYLCASTRGQDSGNTIYFGEGSWLTVV.

The rearrangement joins TRBV2 to TRBJ1-2; 7 bases agree with TRBD1. The CDR3 length is 12 residues. Trimming took 6 bases from V and 7 from J; bases not matched to a gene: 5. The germline gives CDR1 SNHLY, CDR2 FYNNEI. CDR3 region: CASRGQSPGYTF. The CDR3 region has the DNA TGTGCCAGCAGGGGACAGTCTCCTGGCTACACCTTC. Supplemented by reference TRBV2 and TRBJ1-2, the full variable domain reads EPEVTQTPSHQVTQMGQEVILRCVPISNHLYFYWYRQILGQKVEFLVSFYNNEISEKSEIFDDQFSVERPDGSNFTLKIRSTKLEDSAMYFCASRGQSPGYTFGSGTRLTVV.

The rearrangement joins TRBV7-2 to TRBJ1-5; 10 positions agree with TRBD1. The CDR3 is 14 amino acids. The J segment lost 7 bases and the V segment lost 5 bases, leaving 5 bases of the junction unmatched. Germline V gene data show CDR1 as SGHTA and CDR2 as FQGNSA. CDR3 sequence (DNA): TGTGCCAGCAGCGACAGGGGGCTCGGACAGCCCCAGCATTTT. Amino acid sequence: CASSDRGLGQPQHF.

The genes are TRBV5-1 and TRBJ2-7; TRBD1 or TRBD2 may be the D gene (6 bases each). The CDR3 length is 15 residues. CDR1 SGHRS and CDR2 YFSETQ come from the germline V gene. The germline V and J ends were trimmed by 0 bases and 3 bases, with 13 bases remaining between them. The DNA of the CDR3 is TGCGCCAGCAGCTTGGTATCCGGGGGCAACTACGAGCAGTACTTC. Its protein is CASSLVSGGNYEQYF.

The chain couples TRBV4-2 to TRBJ2-3, with TRBD2 identical over 8 bases. J was trimmed by 4 bases and V by 2 bases; bases with no gene match: 8. Looked up from germline, CDR1 is LGHNA and CDR2 is YNFKEQ. The CDR3 has 16 amino acids. The DNA for the CDR3 is TGTGCCAGCAGCCAAAGCGGGAGAAGGTTAGCAGATACGCAGTATTTT. Its translation is CASSQSGRRLADTQYF.

V usage is TRBV28 and J usage is TRBJ2-7; 8 bases are shared with TRBD1. The germline V gene has CDR1 MDHEN and CDR2 SYDVKM. The CDR3 sequence is 15 residues long. V was clipped by 6 bases and J by 0 bases; unmatched bases: 7. CDR3 amino acids: CASSPTGTGSYEQYF. CDR3 bases: TGTGCCAGCAGCCCTACCGGGACAGGCTCCTACGAGCAGTACTTC.

J is TRBJ2-5 and V is TRBV4-2; 15 bases map to TRBD2. CDR3 length equals 16 residues. V was pared by 3 bases and J by 2 bases, with 1 base of the junction left unmatched. Per the germline V gene, CDR1 is LGHNA and CDR2 is YNFKEQ. Written as DNA, the CDR3 is TGTGCCAGCAGCCACGGACTAGCGGGGGGGCAAGAGACCCAGTACTTC. It codes for CASSHGLAGGQETQYF.